These 30 T cell receptor beta chains were all obtained from the same sample, sequenced in a study of post-analysis software for immune sequencing data (dated by TCRdb to between 2014 and 2017). Paper-wide results and their limitations: Roughly 5 TRBV segments, including TRBV5-6, TRBV5-1 and TRBV20-1, were significantly more frequent in patients than controls.

Library generation was performed with PCR. Sequencer: Illumina HiSeq 2500. To reduce PCR and sequencing biases, unique molecular identifiers were built into the TCR beta cDNA libraries. The public sequencing data were trimmed at Q25 with fastp and processed into clonotypes with MiXCR by TCRdb, which kept only in-frame beta chains. Entries are consolidated by CDR3 protein sequence, retaining the most common genes and DNA. This sample holds about 180,000 distinct CDR3 sequences; about 30% were observed only once. Of the sample, less than 1.6% falls within the top ten clones. Their target antigens are unknown. The sample consisted of blood. Receptor source: a girl between 10 and 17 years old with multiple sclerosis.

The V call is TRBV5-5, the J call TRBJ2-7, with a weak D call TRBD1 (6 bases). Trimming removed 0 bases from V and 3 bases from J, with 13 bases in between. The CDR3 spans 15 residues. The germline gives CDR1 SGHKS, CDR2 YYEKEE (reference sequence). The DNA for the CDR3 is TGTGCCAGCAGCTTGGGAACAGGGCCATGCTACGAGCAGTACTTC. Translation: CASSLGTGPCYEQYF.

This clonotype was detected ten times or more. J is TRBJ2-7 and V is TRBV5-1; 11 bases fit TRBD2. The CDR3 contains 16 residues. Germline V gene lookup returns CDR1 SGHRS and CDR2 YFSETQ. V shed 4 bases, J shed 2 bases, and the junction held 8 bases outside the gene matches. The CDR3 protein is CASSRLAGGGPYEQYF. The CDR3 coding sequence is TGCGCCAGCAGCCGGCTAGCGGGAGGAGGACCCTACGAGCAGTACTTC.

This clonotype was seen repeatedly, ten times or more. The V and J genes are TRBV29-1 and TRBJ1-2; 10 positions agree with TRBD1. V lost 6 bases to trimming and J lost 4 bases; unmatched junction nucleotides: 11. This CDR3 region has 15 residues. The germline gives CDR1 SQVTM, CDR2 ANQGSEA. The CDR3 region is CSVGGTGASSYGYTF. As DNA, the CDR3 is TGCAGCGTGGGTGGGACAGGGGCTTCGAGCTATGGCTACACCTTC.

The chain recombines TRBV12-3 or TRBV12-4 with TRBJ1-5; D uncertain. This CDR3 is built from 14 residues. Trimming stripped 3 bases from V and 3 bases from J, with 9 bases between. The CDR3 nucleotides are TGTGCCAGCAGTTTTCCAGGCTTCAATCAGCCCCAGCATTTT. This translates into CASSFPGFNQPQHF.

As for this clonotype: This sequence may be a read error, since a much larger clone differs from it by one base. The gene calls are TRBV6-4 and TRBJ2-3; TRBD2 aligns across 10 bases. This CDR3 contains 18 residues. Germline CDR1 and CDR2: MRHNA and SNTAGT. For the CDR3, the DNA is TGTGCCAGCAGTGTGGTAGTGGAGCGGGAGGGCCGTCTAGGTACGCGGTATTTT. This encodes CASSVVVEREGRLGTRYF.

This clonotype was seen repeatedly, ten times or more. The chain joins TRBV20-1 to TRBJ2-1; possibly TRBD2 for D (6 bases). From germline, CDR1 is DFQATT and CDR2 SNEGSKA (reference sequence). V dropped 5 bases and J dropped 5 bases, with 16 bases sitting between them. The CDR3 is 14 residues long. The CDR3 protein is CSAAPSGGNNEQFF. CDR3 DNA sequence: TGCAGTGCTGCTCCTTCCGGGGGAAACAATGAGCAGTTCTTC.

This clonotype was seen only a few times. The chain links TRBV12-3 or TRBV12-4 to TRBJ1-2, with D hard to call. This CDR3 spans 11 amino acids. V lost 4 bases and J 9 bases, leaving 9 bases between the germline ends. CDR3 nucleotide sequence: TGTGCCAGCAGTTCGGACGTGAGCTACACCTTC. Translation gives CASSSDVSYTF.

This clonotype has ten or more counts. The J gene is TRBJ1-2, the V gene TRBV28, with 7 positions matching TRBD1. V shed 6 bases and J 5 bases; nucleotides not matched to a gene: 12. Germline values: CDR1 MDHEN, CDR2 SYDVKM. The CDR3 contains 15 residues. In DNA form, the CDR3 reads TGTGCCAGCAGCGCAGGGCCTCGGGACAGATATGGCTACACCTTC. Translated: CASSAGPRDRYGYTF.

At least ten counts were recorded for this clonotype. The chain is built from TRBV29-1 and TRBJ2-1, with D possibly matching TRBD2 (6 bases). Germline CDR1 is SQVTM and CDR2 is ANQGSEA. Trimming removed 6 bases at V and 0 bases at J, with 12 bases between. The length of the CDR3 is 14 residues. The CDR3 loop is CSVSSGSSYNEQFF. The CDR3, as DNA: TGCAGCGTGAGTAGCGGAAGCTCCTACAATGAGCAGTTCTTC.

This chain links TRBV5-1 with TRBJ2-3, with TRBD2 identical over 8 bases. Germline V gene lookup returns CDR1 SGHRS and CDR2 YFSETQ. V lost 4 bases and J lost 0; bases outside the gene matches: 7. The CDR3 runs to 16 residues. In DNA, the CDR3 is TGCGCCAGCAGCCCGCCCGGCGGGGGGAGCACAGATACGCAGTATTTT. Encoded protein: CASSPPGGGSTDTQYF. Variable domain in full (rest from reference TRBV5-1 and TRBJ2-3): KAGVTQTPRYLIKTRGQQVTLSCSPISGHRSVSWYQQTPGQGLQFLFEYFSETQRNKGNFPGRFSGRQFSNSRSEMNVSTLELGDSALYLCASSPPGGGSTDTQYFGPGTRLTVL.

This clonotype was counted ten times or more. The V call is TRBV20-1, the J call TRBJ2-3; D could derive from TRBD1 or TRBD2 (5 bases each). Trimming removed 5 bases at V and 4 bases at J, with 7 bases between. This CDR3 contains 11 residues. Per germline, CDR1 DFQATT and CDR2 SNEGSKA (reference sequence). This CDR3 is CSAGGPDTQYF. The CDR3 nucleotides read TGCAGTGCTGGGGGTCCAGATACGCAGTATTTT.

There are a few counts of this clonotype. The CDR3 region is CASSLWTANYGYTF. The CDR3 region has the DNA TGTGCCAGCAGTTTGTGGACAGCTAACTATGGCTACACCTTC. The chain joins TRBV12-3 or TRBV12-4 to TRBJ1-2; D might be TRBD1 (6 bases). The CDR3 runs 14 residues. The V end was cut by 3 bases, the J end by 0 bases, with 8 bases between.

At least ten counts were recorded for this clonotype. The chain employs TRBV20-1 and TRBJ2-3, with D maybe TRBD2 (6 bases). Germline V lookup: CDR1 DFQATT, CDR2 SNEGSKA (reference sequence). CDR3 length equals 13 residues. Trimming pared 7 bases from V and 3 bases from J, leaving 14 bases between. CDR3: CSVTSIRTDTQYF. In nucleotides, the CDR3 is TGCAGTGTGACTAGTATCAGGACAGATACGCAGTATTTT.

This chain joins TRBV5-5 and TRBJ1-2, with a weak D call TRBD1 (5 bases). The CDR3 is made up of 17 amino acids. Trimming left V 2 bases short and J 2 bases short, with 19 bases between. Germline loops: CDR1 SGHKS, CDR2 YYEKEE (reference sequence). In DNA, the CDR3 is TGTGCCAGCAGCTTTTCGGATATGCGGGACTGGAACTATGGCTACACCTTC. It yields the protein CASSFSDMRDWNYGYTF.

This clonotype was seen a handful of times. This may come from a read error, since a much larger clone is one base off. The chain couples TRBV20-1 to TRBJ2-1, with no clear D. The CDR3 contains 12 residues. Germline V CDR1 and CDR2: DFQATT, SNEGSKA (reference sequence). The CDR3 region has the DNA TGCAGGGCGTCCCCAACTAACAATGAGCAGTTCTTC. It yields the protein CRASPTNNEQFF.

The rearrangement uses TRBV2 and TRBJ1-1, with 9 bases lining up with TRBD1. Looked up from germline, CDR1 is SNHLY and CDR2 is FYNNEI. The CDR3 totals 12 residues. Trimming at V came to 6 bases and at J to 11 bases, leaving 7 bases not matched to a gene. CDR3: CASRDRTGVAFF. The CDR3 DNA reads TGTGCCAGCAGGGATAGGACAGGGGTGGCTTTCTTT.

About this clonotype: A read error is possible here, since a much larger clone lies one base away. The chain has TRBV11-2 and TRBJ2-1; no definite D call. The DNA end lines up better with TRBJ2-7; the J call may be wrong. This CDR3 is 13 amino acids long. CDR1 is SGHAT, CDR2 FQNNGV, per germline. This chain's CDR3 is CASSSLFYNEQYF. The CDR3 DNA is TGTGCCAGCAGCTCCCTGTTCTACAATGAGCAGTACTTC.

The chain has TRBV4-1 and TRBJ2-3; the D gene is possibly TRBD1 (6 bases). The CDR3 is 15 residues long. Germline-derived CDR1 and CDR2 are MGHRA and YSYEKL. Trimming took off 1 base at V and 6 bases at J, with 14 bases between the two ends. CDR3 residues: CASSQVQQGGDTQYF. The DNA for the CDR3 is TGCGCCAGCAGCCAAGTGCAACAGGGCGGCGATACGCAGTATTTT.

This clonotype appeared many times. The chain has TRBV10-2 and TRBJ1-5; D is unclear. The CDR3 has 15 residues. Germline V CDR1 and CDR2: WSHSY, SAAADI. Trimming took 6 bases from V and 5 from J, leaving 17 bases between them. CDR3 residues: CASRRVGSIHQPQHF. The CDR3 DNA reads as TGCGCCAGCAGACGGGTCGGCTCGATCCATCAGCCCCAGCATTTT.

This clonotype came up many times. The rearrangement uses TRBV5-6 and TRBJ2-4; no firm D call. This CDR3 has 13 residues. From germline, CDR1 is SGHDT and CDR2 YYEEEE. Trimming removed 6 bases from V and 9 bases from J, with 16 bases in between. CDR3 protein: CASTQGTRSIQYF. The CDR3 DNA is TGTGCCAGCACCCAAGGCACGAGGAGCATTCAGTACTTC.

In this sample, this clonotype turned up many times. This chain connects TRBV29-1 to TRBJ2-1, with D uncertain. The CDR3 is 12 amino acids. Trimming shortened V by 7 bases and J by 5 bases, and 12 bases separated the two germline ends. Germline lookup yields CDR1 SQVTM and CDR2 ANQGSEA. The CDR3 reads CSGTSGHNEQFF. In DNA form, the CDR3 reads TGCAGCGGGACCTCTGGACACAATGAGCAGTTCTTC.

The chain couples TRBV20-1 to TRBJ2-1; tentative D call: TRBD2 (5 bases). The CDR3 extends over 18 amino acids. The germline V gene has CDR1 DFQATT and CDR2 SNEGSKA (reference sequence). The ends were cut back, 4 bases at V and 13 bases at J, with 35 bases in the middle. In DNA, the CDR3 is TGCAGTGCTACCCGATACTACTCGCAATCAGCGGATCAAGAGACCCAGTTCTTC. Translating it yields CSATRYYSQSADQETQFF.

Regarding this clonotype: Given a much more abundant clone one base away, this may be a read error. This chain connects TRBV7-9 to TRBJ2-5; maybe TRBD2 (7 bases). This CDR3 contains 14 residues. Germline CDR1 and CDR2: SEHNR and FQNEAQ (reference sequence). The CDR3 spells CASSFGGGQETQCF. The CDR3 nucleotides are TGTGCCAGCAGCTTTGGGGGGGGCCAAGAGACCCAGTGCTTC.

This clonotype occurred a few times. The rearrangement joins TRBV14 to TRBJ2-7; D call uncertain. The ends were cut back, 1 base at V and 9 bases at J, with 10 bases in the middle. Germline CDR1 and CDR2: SGHDN and FVKESK. There are 12 residues in the CDR3. The CDR3 sequence: CASSQADLGQYF. The CDR3 DNA reads as TGTGCCAGCAGCCAAGCGGACCTCGGGCAGTACTTC.

This clonotype was counted at least ten times. The chain has TRBV5-1 and TRBJ2-3; a possible D gene is TRBD2 (6 bases). The CDR3 runs 15 residues. Trimming removed 5 bases from V and 0 bases from J, with 13 bases in between. Per germline, CDR1 SGHRS and CDR2 YFSETQ. CDR3: CASRLRERSTDTQYF. The CDR3 DNA reads as TGCGCCAGCAGGTTACGGGAGAGGAGCACAGATACGCAGTATTTT. Full variable domain (remainder filled in from reference TRBV5-1 and TRBJ2-3): KAGVTQTPRYLIKTRGQQVTLSCSPISGHRSVSWYQQTPGQGLQFLFEYFSETQRNKGNFPGRFSGRQFSNSRSEMNVSTLELGDSALYLCASRLRERSTDTQYFGPGTRLTVL.

In the case of this clonotype: One junction end does not reproduce the germline sequence, and a read error may be involved. This chain uses TRBV12-3 or TRBV12-4 with TRBJ2-3, with D possibly being TRBD1 or TRBD2 (5 bases each). The CDR3 runs to 15 residues. CDR3 protein: CASSSSGTGADMQYF. CDR3 DNA sequence: TGTGCCAGCAGTTCCTCCGGGACGGGCGCAGATATGCAGTATTTT.

In this sample, this clonotype turned up a few times. The chain is built from TRBV28 and TRBJ2-5; weak D call: TRBD1 (6 bases). CDR3 length equals 14 residues. The germline V gene encodes CDR1 MDHEN and CDR2 SYDVKM. V was cut by 6 bases and J by 3 bases, with 14 bases left in between. The DNA for the CDR3 is TGTGCCAGCAGCTATAGACAGGCAGAAGAGACCCAGTACTTC. This gives the protein CASSYRQAEETQYF.

Concerning this clonotype: A read error is likely, as this CDR3 ends without the conserved phenylalanine or tryptophan. The CDR3 coding sequence is TGCGCCAGCAGCTTCCTATCAGCCAAAAACATTCAGTACCTC. Its protein product is CASSFLSAKNIQYL. J is TRBJ2-4 and V is TRBV5-1; D not resolved. This CDR3 comprises 14 residues. Germline V lookup: CDR1 SGHRS, CDR2 YFSETQ. The V end was cut by 2 bases, the J end by 0 bases, with 6 bases between.

This clonotype was counted at least ten times. This chain uses TRBV29-1 with TRBJ2-3; D is unclear. CDR3 size: 14 residues. Germline lookup yields CDR1 SQVTM and CDR2 ANQGSEA. V dropped 6 bases and J dropped 2 bases, with 15 bases sitting between them. This CDR3 is CSVRTTSNTDTQYF. The CDR3 coding sequence is TGCAGCGTAAGAACCACCTCCAACACAGATACGCAGTATTTT.

This rearrangement joins TRBV11-2 to TRBJ1-6; D remains unclear. Germline V gene sequence: CDR1 SGHAT, CDR2 FQNNGV. The CDR3 totals 15 residues. V lost 7 bases and J lost 6, with 16 bases in between. The CDR3 DNA follows: TGTGCCAGCAACTTTTCGAATACCTTTAATTCACCCCTCCACTTT. It yields the protein CASNFSNTFNSPLHF. The entire variable domain, with the rest obtained from reference TRBV11-2 and TRBJ1-6, is as follows: EAGVAQSPRYKIIEKRQSVAFWCNPISGHATLYWYQQILGQGPKLLIQFQNNGVVDDSQLPKDRFSAERLKGVDSTLKIQPAKLEDSAVYLCASNFSNTFNSPLHFGNGTRLTVT.